These 9 T cell receptor beta chains originate from one sample sequenced in a study of early T cells in non-severe SARS-CoV-2 infection. In TCRdb, the 5' RACE reads were re-called with MiXCR into one record per CDR3 protein. The sample lists about 69,000 distinct CDR3 sequences, 8.5% to 10% occurring once. The sequenced sample consisted of whole blood. The origin of the receptors is an adult who was a healthcare worker with PCR-confirmed SARS-CoV-2 infection or an uninfected control (not recorded which).

This clonotype was detected only a few times. This rearrangement joins TRBV6-1 to TRBJ2-7; 7 positions match TRBD1. The CDR3 runs to 12 residues. V trimming: 8 bases; J trimming: 9 bases; junction bases outside the gene matches: 10. Germline assignment: CDR1 MNHNS and CDR2 SASEGT. The CDR3: CASGRDSPRQYF. The CDR3 DNA reads as TGTGCCAGCGGTCGGGACAGTCCTCGGCAGTACTTC.

In this sample, this clonotype turned up many times. The chain joins TRBV29-1 to TRBJ2-7; 14 bases are shared with TRBD2. With 4 bases clipped from V and 7 bases from J, the junction kept 6 bases outside the gene matches. The CDR3 totals 14 residues. Germline V gene sequence: CDR1 SQVTM, CDR2 ANQGSEA. This CDR3 reads CSVVGTSGRGEQYF. Here the CDR3 DNA reads TGCAGCGTTGTGGGGACTAGCGGGAGAGGGGAGCAGTACTTC.

This clonotype was seen at least ten times. The V gene is TRBV11-2, the J gene TRBJ2-3; 9 nucleotides match TRBD1. The germline gives CDR1 SGHAT, CDR2 FQNNGV. The length of the CDR3 is 15 residues. Trimming at V came to 4 bases and at J to 7 bases, leaving 9 bases not matched to a gene. CDR3 coding DNA: TGTGCCAGCAGCTCCCCCGGGACAGGGATGCATACGCAGTATTTT. This encodes CASSSPGTGMHTQYF. The full variable domain, in which reference TRBV11-2 and TRBJ2-3 provide the parts outside the CDR3, is EAGVAQSPRYKIIEKRQSVAFWCNPISGHATLYWYQQILGQGPKLLIQFQNNGVVDDSQLPKDRFSAERLKGVDSTLKIQPAKLEDSAVYLCASSSPGTGMHTQYFGPGTRLTVL.

This clonotype has a count of ten or more. The junction and the germline gene differ at one end; a read error may be behind it. The rearrangement uses TRBV10-3 and TRBJ1-3; 7 positions agree with TRBD1. Germline V gene lookup returns CDR1 ENHRY and CDR2 SYGVKD. This CDR3 has 15 amino acids. The CDR3 is CAINEGAESGNTIYF. CDR3 nucleotides: TGTGCCATCAATGAGGGGGCTGAATCTGGAAACACCATATATTTT.

The table lists this clonotype with many counts. The rearrangement links TRBV7-2 to TRBJ2-7; D is ambiguous. Germline values: CDR1 SGHTA, CDR2 FQGNSA. The CDR3 is made up of 11 amino acids. The germline V and J ends were trimmed by 4 bases and 7 bases, with 8 bases remaining between them. The DNA for the CDR3 is TGTGCCAGCAGCTCGCGTATTGAGCAGTACTTC. Its translation: CASSSRIEQYF.

The V and J genes are TRBV14 and TRBJ2-1; D perhaps matches TRBD2 (6 bases). Looked up from germline, CDR1 is SGHDN and CDR2 is FVKESK. CDR3 length: 13 amino acids. V was shortened by 8 bases and J by 6 bases, with 14 bases between the two germline ends. This chain's CDR3 is CASSVTRGNEQFF. The CDR3 coding sequence is TGTGCCAGCTCCGTGACTAGGGGCAATGAGCAGTTCTTC.

This clonotype occurred a few times. The chain is built from TRBV12-2 and TRBJ2-7; the table assigns TRBD2, which was not confirmed against the DNA. TRBV12-2 is a documented pseudogene. The CDR3 totals 15 residues. This CDR3 reads CASRFERVLSYEQYF. DNA for the CDR3: TGTGCAAGTCGCTTTGAGCGGGTACTTTCCTACGAGCAGTACTTC.

This clonotype was recorded many times. The chain joins TRBV20-1 to TRBJ2-1; a weak D match, TRBD2 (6 bases). This CDR3 contains 14 residues. Germline V gene sequence: CDR1 DFQATT, CDR2 SNEGSKA (reference sequence). Trimming removed 0 bases from V and 8 bases from J, with 14 bases in between. The CDR3, as DNA: TGCAGTGCTAGAGATCCCACAGGAGGGGATGAGCAGTTCTTC. Translation gives CSARDPTGGDEQFF.

This clonotype was observed a handful of times. The chain combines TRBV11-1 with TRBJ2-2, with D unresolved. The V end was cut by 1 base, the J end by 5 bases, with 8 bases between. CDR3 size: 14 residues. CDR1 is SGHAT and CDR2 is FQDESV in the germline V gene (reference sequence). Written as DNA, the CDR3 is TGTGCCAGCAGCTTAGTCTCCCAAACCGGGGAGCTGTTTTTT. Its translation: CASSLVSQTGELFF.